This T cell receptor beta chain was recorded in a study of T cell changes during pregnancy in multiple sclerosis. The data were produced by immunoSEQ multiplex PCR, yet TCRdb's version contains in-frame clones alone and is incomplete. The sample consists of 50,000 or so clones, 90% to 95% of them appearing once. The CDR3 totals 17 residues. The germline V gene encodes CDR1 SGHVS and CDR2 FQNEAQ. V shed 6 bases and J 2 bases; nucleotides not matched to a gene: 10. The chain employs TRBV7-8 and TRBJ2-3; 11 nucleotides line up with TRBD2. The source was CD8+ T cells from peripheral blood mononuclear cells, collected after pregnancy. This TCR was sampled from a female donor with multiple sclerosis, enrolled in a pregnancy study. The CDR3 is CASSLSLAGGLTDTQYF. Here the CDR3 DNA reads TGTGCCAGCAGTCTAAGTCTAGCGGGGGGCCTCACAGATACGCAGTATTTT.